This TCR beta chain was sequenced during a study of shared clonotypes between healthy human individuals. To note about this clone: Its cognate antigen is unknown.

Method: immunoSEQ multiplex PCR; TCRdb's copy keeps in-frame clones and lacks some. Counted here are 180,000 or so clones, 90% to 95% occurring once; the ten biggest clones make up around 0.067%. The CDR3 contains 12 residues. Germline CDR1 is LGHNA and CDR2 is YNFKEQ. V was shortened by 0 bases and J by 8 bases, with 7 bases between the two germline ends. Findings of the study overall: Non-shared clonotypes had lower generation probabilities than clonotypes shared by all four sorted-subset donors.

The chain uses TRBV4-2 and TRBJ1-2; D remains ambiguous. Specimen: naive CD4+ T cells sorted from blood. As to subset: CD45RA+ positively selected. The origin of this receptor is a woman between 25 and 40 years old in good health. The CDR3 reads CASSQEAWGYTF. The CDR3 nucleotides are TGTGCCAGCAGCCAAGAAGCGTGGGGCTACACCTTC.